This T cell receptor (beta chain) was sequenced during a study of shared clonotypes between healthy human individuals. Overall study results and limits: Donor clonotype sharing was expected to depend on sequencing depth.

Only in-frame clones appear in the TCRdb table, and some are missing; sequencing was by immunoSEQ multiplex PCR. Among around 500,000 clones listed, roughly four fifths were seen once. This CDR3 has 13 residues. The junction had 6 bases not matched to a gene; V was cut back by 9 bases and J by 6 bases. CDR1 is MDHEN and CDR2 is SYDVKM in the germline V gene. In the case of this clone: Its antigen is currently unknown.

The receptor was isolated from a middle-aged woman in good health. Some clones in this sample may be carry-over from other donors' samples. The genes are TRBV28 and TRBJ2-5, with 11 bases matching TRBD1. The sample was PBMCs. Here the CDR3 reads CASRTGGAQTQYF. The DNA of the CDR3 is TGTGCCAGTAGGACAGGGGGCGCCCAGACCCAGTACTTC.